This T cell receptor beta chain was identified in a study of PD-1 blockade in classical Hodgkin lymphoma (dated by TCRdb to between 2020 and 2021). About the study as a whole: Nivolumab dosing was 3 mg/kg intravenously every 2 weeks, continuing until either disease progression or unacceptable toxicity. To define a peripheral blood immune signature of response to PD-1 blockade in classical Hodgkin lymphoma, the study combined TCR beta sequencing with CyTOF. The paper's findings and limits, for the study overall: Only a single clinical trial cohort was studied, and what caused the repertoire differences, possibly disease activity or prior therapy, remained undefined. Baseline diversity similar to that of newly diagnosed patients was observed in trial patients achieving complete response, whereas significantly lower diversity was observed in partial responders and progressors. CD4+ but not CD8+ TCR diversity rose significantly by C4D1 (p=0.0027 vs p=0.16), most apparent in complete responders (p=0.02). Lower diversity was observed in patients in whom nivolumab was started less than 1 year after ASCT, and these patients were excluded from later analyses so that confounding by immune reconstitution would be avoided. Baseline TCR diversity was reported as lower in newly diagnosed patients than in healthy donors, and lower still in relapsed/refractory patients.

The Qiagen DNeasy kit was used to extract genomic DNA from unsorted PBMCs and from the negatively selected CD4+ and CD8+ fractions. Using primers that anneal to V and J segments, immunoSEQ multiplex PCR amplified the TCR beta CDR3 regions. A synthetic immune receptor repertoire was used to minimize amplification bias, and any remaining bias was removed computationally after sequencing. Concerning the study's data processing: Repertoire diversity was quantified as the Shannon entropy index using custom Python scripts. Unsorted, CD4+ and CD8+ repertoires were analyzed separately, except in combined analyses where CD4+ and CD8+ sequences were merged in silico. Clonal expansion was defined as at least a 2-fold frequency increase after treatment relative to C1D1, with a pseudocount of 0.5 for undetected baseline clones. Clones with 0 or 1 copy at C1D1 were defined as singleton clones, while clones with 2 or more copies were defined as non-singleton clones. Clones expanded in unsorted samples were assigned a CD4+, CD8+ or unknown annotation through matching of protein sequences in sorted samples from the same patient. Wilcoxon tests were applied to paired samples to test diversity changes from C1D1 to C4D1. TCRdb holds this immuneACCESS table with in-frame rearrangements only. Some clones are missing; in checked studies, unresolved V genes explain under half, and the rest has no known cause. The V and J calls and clone size were taken over from that table, and D and trimming were inferred from the DNA. The sample data list 50,000 to 65,000 clones, and about 88% of these were observed just once. Around 5.4% of the sample belongs to the ten largest clones.

The sample's time point label, in plain terms: cycle 2 day 1 (C2D1) of nivolumab. Relapse after autologous stem cell transplantation had occurred in all trial patients, and cohorts A, B and C were distinguished by prior brentuximab vedotin exposure. The trial cohort included 56 patients with relapsed/refractory classical Hodgkin lymphoma, and each patient had a best overall response of complete response, partial response or progressive disease. In the multi-cohort phase II CheckMate 205 trial, trial patients received single-agent nivolumab. An independent review committee assessed best overall response using the 2007 International Working Group response criteria. Trial PBMCs were obtained immediately prior to nivolumab initiation (C1D1) and on therapy at cycle 2 day 1 and cycle 4 day 1. After peripheral blood was drawn into 8 mL Vacutainer Cell Preparation Tubes, PBMCs were isolated by centrifugation and then cryopreserved.

Points on this clone: The antigen this receptor binds is unknown. Base qualities are not at hand, and no much larger clone is one base apart.

Including cysteine and phenylalanine, the CDR3 has 15 amino acids. The CDR3 DNA has 45 bases and is translated from base 1. Trimming leaves V shorter by 4 bases and J shorter by 8 bases, with the junction holding 11 bases beyond the gene matches. CDR1 and CDR2, per the germline V gene (reference sequence), are SGHNT and YYREEE. The clonotype originates from a human donor with classical Hodgkin lymphoma. The sequence joins TRBV5-4 to TRBJ1-4, with 7 middle bases fitting TRBD1. Sequencing was performed on peripheral blood mononuclear cells (PBMCs), taken before the second cycle of nivolumab. The nucleotides read TGTGCCAGCAGCAGAACAGGGGCGCAACGGGAAAAACTGTTTTTT. This codes for CASSRTGAQREKLFF.